This TCR beta chain originates from a study of technical replicates of blood from several donors. Produced via immunoSEQ multiplex PCR; TCRdb's table is partial and in-frame only. Of 68,000 or so clones in the sample, about nine tenths were seen once. The CDR3 consists of 15 residues. V lost 4 bases to trimming and J lost 2 bases, with 15 bases between them. CDR1 is SGHKS, CDR2 YYEKEE, per germline (reference sequence). Specimen: PBMCs. This TCR was recovered from a human donor in good health. Some clones in this sample may be carry-over from other donors' samples. The gene calls are TRBV5-5 and TRBJ1-2, with D tentatively TRBD1 (5 bases). The CDR3 loop reads CASSPLTGPNYGYTF. CDR3 coding DNA: TGTGCCAGCAGCCCCCTTACAGGACCCAACTATGGCTACACCTTC.